One TCR beta chain is described in this entry. No antigen is known for it. This record belongs to a study of T cell responses to AZD1222 COVID-19 vaccine. General study findings and limits: Targeting of unmutated variant regions was reportedly seen in nearly half of spike-specific TCRs. The sample set comprised mostly white British donors with more females, and clonal diversity was possibly underestimated. Spike-specific TCR breadth rose after two AZD1222 doses, and depth rose as well. Scientists sampled the repertoires only once the peak T cell response had passed.

TCRdb keeps only in-frame clones here, not all; method: immunoSEQ multiplex PCR. The sample contains roughly 77,000 clones, under 95% of which appear only once. This receptor was obtained from an adult who received the AZD1222 COVID-19 vaccine. The specimen was peripheral blood, collected 28 days after the second AZD1222 dose.

Here the CDR3 DNA reads TGCGCCAGCAGCTTGGAAAGTGCCTGGACGGTCAACCCAGATACGCAGTATTTT. It yields the protein CASSLESAWTVNPDTQYF. The V and J genes are TRBV5-1 and TRBJ2-3; D is uncertain. The CDR3 has 18 residues. Germline V lookup: CDR1 SGHRS, CDR2 YFSETQ. Trimming pared 0 bases from V and 4 bases from J, leaving 21 bases between.